The 12 T cell receptor beta chains below were found in one sample sequenced in a study of graft-versus-host responses after intestinal transplantation. Profiled with immunoSEQ multiplex PCR; TCRdb holds only in-frame clones, not every one. Of more than 95,000 clones listed, 87% are singletons. No antigen has been identified for these receptors. The sequenced sample was unstimulated CD4+ T cells sorted from spleen or lymph node cells, obtained before intestinal transplant. The receptors here all came from a human donor who received an intestinal transplant.

The chain has TRBV7-9 and TRBJ2-5, with no clear D. V was clipped by 5 bases and J by 5 bases, with 12 bases between them. CDR1 SEHNR and CDR2 FQNEAQ come from the germline V gene (reference sequence). This CDR3 has 13 residues. The CDR3 reads CASSVAGWETQYF. DNA of the CDR3: TGTGCCAGCAGCGTGGCTGGATGGGAGACCCAGTACTTC.

The rearrangement uses TRBV6-5 and TRBJ1-4; the match to TRBD1 covers 9 bases. After removal of 5 bases from V and 8 bases from J, the junction contained 6 bases not matched to a gene. The CDR3 loop spans 14 amino acids. Germline V gene sequence: CDR1 MNHEY, CDR2 SVGAGI. The CDR3 DNA reads TGTGCCAGCAGTACTGGGACAGGGAGGGAAAAACTGTTTTTT. Translated, it gives CASSTGTGREKLFF.

This sequence joins TRBV6-1 and TRBJ1-1, with D possibly being TRBD1 (6 bases). The CDR3 sequence is 13 residues long. Deletions cut 6 bases from V and 1 base from J, with 9 bases between. Germline CDR1 MNHNS, CDR2 SASEGT. The CDR3 region has the DNA TGTGCCAGCAGCCAGACAGGGAACACTGAAGCTTTCTTT. The encoded protein is CASSQTGNTEAFF.

This chain connects TRBV5-5 to TRBJ2-3; 8 positions match TRBD2. Germline trimming cut 7 bases from V and 5 bases from J; bases unmatched to any gene: 15. Germline V gene lookup returns CDR1 SGHKS and CDR2 YYEKEE (reference sequence). This CDR3 has 16 amino acids. The CDR3 nucleotides are TGTGCCAGCCTCGTCGGGGTAGCGGGGTCGGGAGATACGCAGTATTTT. This codes for CASLVGVAGSGDTQYF.

This clone was recorded once. The rearrangement joins TRBV7-2 to TRBJ2-1; a possible D gene is TRBD2 (6 bases). Trimming took off 1 base at V and 2 bases at J, with 9 bases between the two ends. Germline CDR1 and CDR2: SGHTA and FQGNSA. The CDR3 is 15 residues long. CDR3 DNA: TGTGCCAGCAGCTTAGACCGGGAGCCCTACAATGAGCAGTTCTTC. Encoded protein: CASSLDREPYNEQFF.

V is TRBV5-4 and J is TRBJ1-3, with 8 bases fitting TRBD1. This CDR3 has 15 residues. V lost 4 bases and J lost 0; bases outside the gene matches: 3. Germline-derived CDR1 and CDR2 are SGHNT and YYREEE (reference sequence). DNA for the CDR3: TGTGCCAGCAGCAAAACAGGGGGCTCTGGAAACACCATATATTTT. As protein: CASSKTGGSGNTIYF. The full variable domain, its missing parts supplied by reference TRBV5-4 and TRBJ1-3, is ETGVTQSPTHLIKTRGQQVTLRCSSQSGHNTVSWYQQALGQGPQFIFQYYREEENGRGNFPPRFSGLQFPNYSSELNVNALELDDSALYLCASSKTGGSGNTIYFGEGSWLTVV.

The chain links TRBV6-5 to TRBJ1-5; D call uncertain. Per the germline V gene, CDR1 is MNHEY and CDR2 is SVGAGI. This CDR3 contains 13 residues. Trimming left V 6 bases short and J 4 bases short, with 10 bases between. The CDR3 DNA reads TGTGCCAGCAGACTCATGGATAATCAGCCCCAGCATTTT. Translating gives CASRLMDNQPQHF.

The gene calls are TRBV28 and TRBJ2-7; 10 nucleotides match TRBD2. The length of the CDR3 is 17 residues. The V and J ends lost 7 bases and 4 bases, in that order; junction bases with no gene match: 16. Germline CDR1 reads MDHEN; CDR2 reads SYDVKM. The CDR3 nucleotides read TGTGCCAGCACCCCGGCTAGCGGGAGTAGTTGGTTGTACGAGCAGTACTTC. Its protein product is CASTPASGSSWLYEQYF. Combining the CDR3 with reference TRBV28 and TRBJ2-7 gives the whole variable domain DVKVTQSSRYLVKRTGEKVFLECVQDMDHENMFWYRQDPGLGLRLIYFSYDVKMKEKGDIPEGYSVSREKKERFSLILESASTNQTSMYLCASTPASGSSWLYEQYFGPGTRLTVT.

The rearrangement joins TRBV29-1 to TRBJ2-7; D is possibly TRBD1 (6 bases). The germline V gene encodes CDR1 SQVTM and CDR2 ANQGSEA. This CDR3 has 14 residues. V was cut by 3 bases and J by 2 bases, with 14 bases left in between. CDR3 nucleotide sequence: TGCAGCGTTGAGGTTGGCACAGGGACCTACGAGCAGTACTTC. Residues: CSVEVGTGTYEQYF.

The chain links TRBV12-5 to TRBJ1-4, with D maybe TRBD1 (6 bases). CDR1 and CDR2 from the germline V gene are LGHNT and FRNRAP. The CDR3 sequence is 15 residues long. Trimming stripped 6 bases from V and 7 bases from J, with 18 bases between. The CDR3 DNA follows: TGTGCTAGTGGCCCTGATCCACAGGGTGCTGAAAAACTGTTTTTT. It translates to CASGPDPQGAEKLFF.

This clone was found a few times. The V call is TRBV6-1, the J call TRBJ2-7; perhaps TRBD1 as D (6 bases). The CDR3 totals 16 residues. Germline V CDR1 and CDR2: MNHNS, SASEGT. The V end was cut by 3 bases, the J end by 0 bases, with 15 bases between. The CDR3 DNA follows: TGTGCCAGCAGTGAGTTACGGACAGCCCTCTCCTACGAGCAGTACTTC. It codes for CASSELRTALSYEQYF.

The CDR3 DNA reads TGTGCCAGCAGCTTAGGAGGGGGCGGGGACTACAATGAGCAGTTCTTC. Translation gives CASSLGGGGDYNEQFF. This rearrangement joins TRBV11-3 to TRBJ2-1; perhaps TRBD1 as D (7 bases). Trimming stripped 1 base from V and 3 bases from J, with 13 bases between. CDR1 is SGHNT and CDR2 is YENEEA in the germline V gene. The CDR3 covers 16 residues.